These 28 T cell receptor beta chains came from one sample sequenced in a study of neurological immune-mediated disorders. TCRdb itself ran the 5' RACE reads through MiXCR, one entry per CDR3 protein. This sample has about 66,000 distinct CDR3 sequences, with more than 9.5% found just once. The time point: longitudinal time-point 2. The material sequenced was PBMCs. These receptors were obtained from a man aged 25 to 40 in good health.

In the case of this clonotype: A junction end diverges from the germline sequence, so it may reflect a read error. The chain recombines TRBV20-1 with TRBJ1-5; D ambiguous. There are 17 residues in the CDR3. The germline V gene has CDR1 DFQATT and CDR2 SNEGSKA (reference sequence). CDR3 sequence reads: CSASWPGSREGNQPQNF. CDR3 nucleotides: TGCAGTGCTAGTTGGCCAGGATCTAGAGAAGGCAATCAGCCCCAGAATTTT.

This clonotype has more than one count but fewer than ten. The CDR3 protein is CASRLTGGATEAFF. The CDR3 DNA follows: TGCGCCAGCAGATTGACAGGGGGCGCGACTGAAGCTTTCTTT. This sequence joins TRBV5-1 and TRBJ1-1; 10 bases match TRBD1. This CDR3 has 14 amino acids. Germline CDR1 and CDR2: SGHRS and YFSETQ. V was clipped by 5 bases and J by 5 bases; unmatched bases: 6.

This clonotype came up many times. The chain joins TRBV27 to TRBJ2-7; 10 bases map to TRBD1. The CDR3 covers 16 residues. The ends lost 3 bases at V and 3 bases at J; junction bases unmatched: 8. Germline V gene data show CDR1 as MNHEY and CDR2 as SMNVEV (reference sequence). CDR3 nucleotide sequence: TGTGCCAGCAGTTTCCTCAGACAGGGGGCCCGCTACGAGCAGTACTTC. Its protein product is CASSFLRQGARYEQYF.

This clonotype was detected many times. The chain carries TRBV9 and TRBJ2-7; no definite D call. The germline gives CDR1 SGDLS, CDR2 YYNGEE. V dropped 5 bases and J dropped 2 bases, with 14 bases sitting between them. This CDR3 spans 14 amino acids. In nucleotides, the CDR3 is TGTGCCAGCAGTCCGACGCAGTATGCCTACGAGCAGTACTTC. This translates into CASSPTQYAYEQYF.

This clonotype was counted only a few times. The V call is TRBV5-1, the J call TRBJ2-7; D remains ambiguous. CDR3 length equals 13 residues. Looked up from germline, CDR1 is SGHRS and CDR2 is YFSETQ. The germline V and J ends were trimmed by 4 bases and 5 bases, with 13 bases remaining between them. The CDR3 reads CASSGQGRNEQYF. Here the CDR3 DNA reads TGCGCCAGCAGCGGCCAAGGACGGAACGAGCAGTACTTC.

Turning to this clonotype: Possible read error: a much larger clone is one base away. This CDR3 reads CVTSDGGVEETQYF. The DNA of the CDR3 is TGTGTCACCTCAGATGGGGGGGTGGAGGAGACCCAGTACTTC. The J gene is TRBJ2-5, the V gene TRBV15; 7 bases agree with TRBD2. CDR3 length: 14 amino acids. Germline CDR1 LNHNV, CDR2 YYDKDF (reference sequence).

This clonotype was seen only a few times. This chain connects TRBV18 to TRBJ2-5, with D perhaps matching TRBD2 (7 bases). With 1 base removed from V and 2 bases from J, the gap between germline ends came to 11 bases. Germline V gene data show CDR1 as KGHSH and CDR2 as LQKENI. CDR3 length: 15 amino acids. The CDR3: CASSPRGGEQETQYF. The DNA for the CDR3 is TGTGCCAGCTCACCACGGGGGGGCGAACAAGAGACCCAGTACTTC. Complete variable domain (other parts from reference TRBV18 and TRBJ2-5): NAGVMQNPRHLVRRRGQEARLRCSPMKGHSHVYWYRQLPEEGLKFMVYLQKENIIDESGMPKERFSAEFPKEGPSILRIQQVVRGDSAAYFCASSPRGGEQETQYFGPGTRLLVL.

This clonotype was counted many times. The CDR3 spells CASSTDGDVQETQYF. The CDR3 nucleotides read TGTGCCAGCAGCACGGACGGAGATGTTCAAGAGACCCAGTACTTC. The chain recombines TRBV7-2 with TRBJ2-5; D unclear. V lost 5 bases and J lost 2, with 15 bases in between. This CDR3 region has 15 residues. Germline V CDR1 and CDR2: SGHTA, FQGNSA.

This clonotype was seen at least ten times. This sequence joins TRBV5-1 and TRBJ1-1, with D uncertain. Between the trimmed V and J ends, which lost 0 bases and 6 bases, there was a span of 9 bases. CDR1 SGHRS and CDR2 YFSETQ come from the germline V gene. CDR3 length: 13 residues. DNA of the CDR3: TGCGCCAGCAGCTTGGCCCCGGGGTCTGAAGCTTTCTTT. Its translation: CASSLAPGSEAFF.

This clonotype was counted at least ten times. J is TRBJ1-1 and V is TRBV27; D is possibly TRBD1 (5 bases). Per germline, CDR1 MNHEY and CDR2 SMNVEV (reference sequence). The V end lost 4 bases, the J end lost 6 bases, and 12 bases lay between the germline ends. This CDR3 has 13 residues. DNA for the CDR3: TGTGCCAGCAGTTACGTCGGGGGAGCTGAAGCTTTCTTT. This codes for CASSYVGGAEAFF.

This clonotype has ten or more counts. The J gene is TRBJ2-5, the V gene TRBV20-1, with 8 bases identical to TRBD1. The length of the CDR3 is 15 residues. CDR1 and CDR2 from the germline V gene are DFQATT and SNEGSKA (reference sequence). The V and J ends lost 5 bases and 5 bases, in that order; junction bases with no gene match: 13. The CDR3 sequence: CSARKPTGVRETQYF. CDR3 coding DNA: TGCAGTGCTCGCAAGCCGACAGGGGTGAGGGAGACCCAGTACTTC.

This clonotype has at least ten counts. The V gene is TRBV4-1, the J gene TRBJ2-6, with TRBD2 matching over 8 bases. With 4 bases clipped from V and 0 bases from J, the junction kept 5 bases outside the gene matches. Looked up from germline, CDR1 is MGHRA and CDR2 is YSYEKL. This CDR3 has 17 amino acids. Here the CDR3 reads CASSLGREGSGANVLTF. Here the CDR3 DNA reads TGCGCCAGCAGCCTGGGACGGGAGGGCTCTGGGGCCAACGTCCTGACTTTC.

In its sample, this clonotype was seen many times. The chain recombines TRBV5-1 with TRBJ2-1, with D unresolved. The germline V gene has CDR1 SGHRS and CDR2 YFSETQ. The CDR3 is made up of 14 amino acids. V was cut by 7 bases and J by 0 bases, with 11 bases left in between. The DNA of the CDR3 is TGCGCCAGCCAGGCCACCGTCTCCTACAATGAGCAGTTCTTC. Encoded protein: CASQATVSYNEQFF.

This clonotype was detected ten times or more. The gene calls are TRBV5-5 and TRBJ1-1, with D unclear. From germline, CDR1 is SGHKS and CDR2 YYEKEE (reference sequence). CDR3 length: 13 amino acids. V lost 1 base to trimming and J lost 4 bases, with 8 bases between them. In DNA, the CDR3 is TGTGCCAGCAGCTTGATTTCAGGCACTGAAGCTTTCTTT. Translating gives CASSLISGTEAFF.

This clonotype was seen repeatedly, ten times or more. This chain connects TRBV3-1 to TRBJ2-2; 10 nucleotides agree with TRBD2. Trimming removed 5 bases from V and 2 bases from J; junction bases left unmatched: 2. This CDR3 spans 15 amino acids. Germline CDR1 is LGHDT and CDR2 is YNNKEL (reference sequence). CDR3 sequence (DNA): TGTGCCAGCAGCTGGACTAGCGGAAACACCGGGGAGCTGTTTTTT. Its translation is CASSWTSGNTGELFF.

This clonotype turned up a few times. The chain uses TRBV5-1 and TRBJ1-1, with D maybe TRBD1 (6 bases). CDR3 length equals 17 residues. Germline loops: CDR1 SGHRS, CDR2 YFSETQ. V gave up 0 bases and J gave up 2 bases, with 17 bases separating them. The CDR3 DNA follows: TGCGCCAGCAGCTTGGGACAGGAGCCAGTGCTAAACACTGAAGCTTTCTTT. It translates to CASSLGQEPVLNTEAFF.

This clonotype has just a few counts. This chain connects TRBV20-1 to TRBJ2-3; D ambiguous. The CDR3 extends over 14 amino acids. Germline lookup yields CDR1 DFQATT and CDR2 SNEGSKA (reference sequence). Between the trimmed V and J ends, which lost 4 bases and 1 base, there was a span of 12 bases. CDR3 bases: TGCAGTGCTAATTCCAATAGCCGCACAGATACGCAGTATTTT. Translating gives CSANSNSRTDTQYF.

Comments on this clonotype: At one end, the junction sequence differs from germline, possibly due to a read error. V usage is TRBV5-5 and J usage is TRBJ2-7, with D unresolved. CDR3 size: 14 residues. Germline V gene lookup returns CDR1 SGHKS and CDR2 YYEKEE (reference sequence). The CDR3 is CACSLDPWAYEQYF. In nucleotides, the CDR3 is TGTGCCTGCAGCTTGGATCCTTGGGCCTACGAGCAGTACTTC.

This clonotype was observed many times. J is TRBJ2-3 and V is TRBV3-1; D call uncertain. Germline lookup yields CDR1 LGHDT and CDR2 YNNKEL (reference sequence). Between the trimmed V and J ends, which lost 1 base and 2 bases, there was a span of 16 bases. The CDR3 spans 17 residues. The CDR3 here is CASSQVGIKEDTDTQYF. CDR3 nucleotide sequence: TGTGCCAGCAGCCAAGTTGGGATTAAGGAAGACACAGATACGCAGTATTTT.

At least ten counts were recorded for this clonotype. The chain is built from TRBV7-2 and TRBJ1-6; tentatively, D is TRBD1 (5 bases). Per germline, CDR1 SGHTA and CDR2 FQGNSA. The CDR3 runs to 15 residues. The V end was cut by 2 bases, the J end by 9 bases, with 14 bases between. The CDR3 protein is CASSLSQGSGSPLHF. In nucleotides, the CDR3 is TGTGCCAGCAGCTTAAGTCAGGGTTCAGGTTCACCCCTCCACTTT.

This clonotype was seen repeatedly, ten times or more. The J gene is TRBJ2-7, the V gene TRBV7-9; no firm D call. Deletions cut 2 bases from V and 4 bases from J, with 12 bases between. This CDR3 is built from 14 residues. In germline, CDR1 is SEHNR, CDR2 FQNEAQ (reference sequence). The CDR3 spells CASSLSETAYEQYF. As DNA, the CDR3 is TGTGCCAGCAGCTTATCTGAAACAGCATACGAGCAGTACTTC. The full variable domain, completed using reference TRBV7-9 and TRBJ2-7, is DTGVSQNPRHKITKRGQNVTFRCDPISEHNRLYWYRQTLGQGPEFLTYFQNEAQLEKSRLLSDRFSAERPKGSFSTLEIQRTEQGDSAMYLCASSLSETAYEQYFGPGTRLTVT.

This clonotype was detected many times. The V and J genes are TRBV10-3 and TRBJ2-1, with 8 bases identical to TRBD1. From germline, CDR1 is ENHRY and CDR2 SYGVKD. V shed 5 bases and J 6 bases; nucleotides not matched to a gene: 6. The CDR3 is made up of 14 amino acids. CDR3 region: CAISKDRAGNEQFF. In DNA, the CDR3 is TGTGCCATCAGTAAGGACAGGGCGGGCAATGAGCAGTTCTTC.

This clonotype was detected ten times or more. The rearrangement links TRBV28 to TRBJ2-6, with 7 bases matching TRBD2. The CDR3 totals 19 residues. Germline lookup yields CDR1 MDHEN and CDR2 SYDVKM. V was clipped by 1 base and J by 2 bases; unmatched bases: 11. In DNA, the CDR3 is TGTGCCAGCAGTTTATCCGAGTCGGACCGGGGGGCTGGGGCCAACGTCCTGACTTTC. As protein: CASSLSESDRGAGANVLTF.

This clonotype was picked up many times. The chain joins TRBV9 to TRBJ2-2; 11 bases agree with TRBD2. CDR1 is SGDLS, CDR2 YYNGEE, per germline. V lost 4 bases, J lost 7 bases, and 6 bases stayed unmatched. The CDR3 totals 15 residues. CDR3 loop: CASSTRLAGNGELFF. In DNA, the CDR3 is TGTGCCAGCAGCACCCGACTAGCGGGAAACGGGGAGCTGTTTTTT.

There are many counts of this clonotype. The V call is TRBV5-6, the J call TRBJ2-3; D possibly corresponds to TRBD2 (5 bases). Germline V gene data show CDR1 as SGHDT and CDR2 as YYEEEE. The germline V and J ends were trimmed by 1 base and 11 bases, with 8 bases remaining between them. The CDR3 runs to 11 residues. The CDR3 DNA reads TGTGCCAGCAGCTTGAATGAGGGGCAGTATTTT. Amino acids: CASSLNEGQYF.

This clonotype appeared many times. This chain links TRBV7-9 with TRBJ2-7; D remains ambiguous. CDR3 length: 12 residues. Germline V gene sequence: CDR1 SEHNR, CDR2 FQNEAQ (reference sequence). With 5 bases removed from V and 2 bases from J, the gap between germline ends came to 7 bases. The chain's CDR3 is CASSHVAYEQYF. DNA of the CDR3: TGTGCCAGCAGCCACGTCGCCTACGAGCAGTACTTC.

A note on this clonotype: Germline and junction disagree at one end, which may indicate a read error. This chain connects TRBV5-1 to TRBJ2-2; D possibly matches TRBD1 or TRBD2 (5 bases each). The CDR3 consists of 15 residues. In germline, CDR1 is SGHRS, CDR2 YFSETQ. CDR3 loop: CASSLQLGTPLEMFF. The CDR3 coding sequence is TGCGCCAGCAGCTTGCAACTCGGGACCCCTTTGGAGATGTTTTTT.

This clonotype was seen at least ten times. The rearrangement uses TRBV24-1 and TRBJ2-3, with TRBD2 as a possible D gene (5 bases). Trimming left V 6 bases short and J 6 bases short, with 15 bases between. Germline-derived CDR1 and CDR2 are KGHDR and SFDVKD. This CDR3 contains 14 residues. The CDR3 coding sequence is TGTGCCACCAGTTCTAGCTCCCGAGGGGATACGCAGTATTTT. As protein: CATSSSSRGDTQYF.